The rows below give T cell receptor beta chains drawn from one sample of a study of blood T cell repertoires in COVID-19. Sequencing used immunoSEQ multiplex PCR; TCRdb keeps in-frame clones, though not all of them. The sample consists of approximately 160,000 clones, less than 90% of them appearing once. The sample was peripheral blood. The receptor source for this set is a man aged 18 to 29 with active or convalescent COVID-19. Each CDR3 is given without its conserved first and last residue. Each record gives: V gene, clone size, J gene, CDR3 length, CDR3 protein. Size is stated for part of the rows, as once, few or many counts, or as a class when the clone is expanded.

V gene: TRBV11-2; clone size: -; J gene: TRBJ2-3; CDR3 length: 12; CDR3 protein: ASSLGMSSDTQY
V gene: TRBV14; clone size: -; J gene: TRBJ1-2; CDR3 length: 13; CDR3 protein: ASSQDLHRNYGYT
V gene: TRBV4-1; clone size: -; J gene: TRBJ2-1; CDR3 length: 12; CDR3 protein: ASSQEAGSNEQF
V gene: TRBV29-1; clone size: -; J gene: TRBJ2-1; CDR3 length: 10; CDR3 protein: STSRDYNEQF
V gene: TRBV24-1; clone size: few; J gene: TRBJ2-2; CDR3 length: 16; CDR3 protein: ATSDQGLAGGRGGELF
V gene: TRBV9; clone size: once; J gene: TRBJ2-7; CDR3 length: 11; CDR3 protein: ASSPDRGAEQY
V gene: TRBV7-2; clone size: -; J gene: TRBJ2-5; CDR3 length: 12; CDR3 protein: ASSLVHRGETQY
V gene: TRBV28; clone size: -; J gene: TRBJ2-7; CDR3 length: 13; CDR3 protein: ASSPARGLTYEQY
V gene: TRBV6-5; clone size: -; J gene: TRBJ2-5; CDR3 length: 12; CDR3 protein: ASSYGQAQETQY
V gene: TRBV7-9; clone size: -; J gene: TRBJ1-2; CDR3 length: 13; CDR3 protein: ASSLDNRFDYGYT
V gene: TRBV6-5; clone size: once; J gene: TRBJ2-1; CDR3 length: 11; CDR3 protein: ASRRVDRSEQF
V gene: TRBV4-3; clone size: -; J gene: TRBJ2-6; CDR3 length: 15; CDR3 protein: ASSHYRTASGANVLT
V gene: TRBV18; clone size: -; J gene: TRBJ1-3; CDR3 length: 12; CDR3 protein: ASSPQESGNTIY
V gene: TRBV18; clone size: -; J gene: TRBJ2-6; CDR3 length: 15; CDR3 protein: ASSLGTGRSGANVLT
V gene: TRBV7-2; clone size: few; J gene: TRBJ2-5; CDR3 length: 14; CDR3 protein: ASSLGLAGGQETQY
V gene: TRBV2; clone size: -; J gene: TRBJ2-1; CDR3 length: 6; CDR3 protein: ASNSQF
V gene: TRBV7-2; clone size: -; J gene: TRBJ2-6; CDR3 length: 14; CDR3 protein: ASSFDRRSGANVLT
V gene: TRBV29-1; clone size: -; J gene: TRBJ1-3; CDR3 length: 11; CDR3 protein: SVGQGYGNTIY
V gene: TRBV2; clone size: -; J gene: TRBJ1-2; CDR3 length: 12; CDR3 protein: ASRADMSGDGYT
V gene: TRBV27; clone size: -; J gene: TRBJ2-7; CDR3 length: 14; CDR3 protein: ASKGLAGGDPYEQY
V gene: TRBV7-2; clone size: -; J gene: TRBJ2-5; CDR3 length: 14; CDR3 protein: ASSSGGRGRQETQY
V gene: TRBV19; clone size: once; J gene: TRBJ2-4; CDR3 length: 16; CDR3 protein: ASSIALGGQGTKNIQY
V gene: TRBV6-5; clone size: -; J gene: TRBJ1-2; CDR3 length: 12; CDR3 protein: ASNLDPGSVGYT
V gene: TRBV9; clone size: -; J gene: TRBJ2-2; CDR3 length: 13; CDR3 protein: ASSVGLANTGELF
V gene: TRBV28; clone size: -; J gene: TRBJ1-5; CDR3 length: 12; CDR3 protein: ASSLPGPNQPQH
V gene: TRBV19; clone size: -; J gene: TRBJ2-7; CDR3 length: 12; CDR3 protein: ASTETSGGYEQY
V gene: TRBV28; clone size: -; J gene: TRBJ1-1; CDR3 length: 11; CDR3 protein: ASSTHNPAEAF
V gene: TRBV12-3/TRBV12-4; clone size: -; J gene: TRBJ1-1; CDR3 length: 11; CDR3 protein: ASRHRENTEAF
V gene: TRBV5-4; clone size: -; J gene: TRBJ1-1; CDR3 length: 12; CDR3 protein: ASSLPGMNTEAF
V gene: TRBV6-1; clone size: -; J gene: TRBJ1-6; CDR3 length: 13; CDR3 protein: ASSEAQKGNSPLH
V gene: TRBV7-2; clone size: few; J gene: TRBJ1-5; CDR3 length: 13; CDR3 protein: ASSLTGISNQPQH
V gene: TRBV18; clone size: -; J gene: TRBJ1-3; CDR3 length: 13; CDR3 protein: ASSTQGVSGNTIY
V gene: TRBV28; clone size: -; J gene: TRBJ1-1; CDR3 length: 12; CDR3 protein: ASQQRTGITEAF
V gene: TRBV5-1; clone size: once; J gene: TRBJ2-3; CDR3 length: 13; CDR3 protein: ASSLEDRGTDTQY